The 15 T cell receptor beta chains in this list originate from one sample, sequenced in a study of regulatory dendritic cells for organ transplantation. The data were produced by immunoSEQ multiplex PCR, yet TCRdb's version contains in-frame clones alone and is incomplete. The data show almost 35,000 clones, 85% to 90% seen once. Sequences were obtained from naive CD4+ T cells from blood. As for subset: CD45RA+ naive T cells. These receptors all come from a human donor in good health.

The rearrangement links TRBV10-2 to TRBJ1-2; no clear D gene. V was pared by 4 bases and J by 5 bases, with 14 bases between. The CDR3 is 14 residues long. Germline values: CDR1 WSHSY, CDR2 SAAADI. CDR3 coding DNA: TGCGCCAGCAGTGTGAATGTCCCCGGATATGGCTACACCTTC. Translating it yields CASSVNVPGYGYTF.

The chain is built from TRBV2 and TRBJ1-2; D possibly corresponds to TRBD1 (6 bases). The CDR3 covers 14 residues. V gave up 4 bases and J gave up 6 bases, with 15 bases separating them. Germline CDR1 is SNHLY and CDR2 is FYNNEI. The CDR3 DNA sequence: TGTGCCAGCAGTGTCTTAGGGGGAATTAATGGCTACACCTTC. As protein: CASSVLGGINGYTF. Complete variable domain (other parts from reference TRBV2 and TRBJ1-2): EPEVTQTPSHQVTQMGQEVILRCVPISNHLYFYWYRQILGQKVEFLVSFYNNEISEKSEIFDDQFSVERPDGSNFTLKIRSTKLEDSAMYFCASSVLGGINGYTFGSGTRLTVV.

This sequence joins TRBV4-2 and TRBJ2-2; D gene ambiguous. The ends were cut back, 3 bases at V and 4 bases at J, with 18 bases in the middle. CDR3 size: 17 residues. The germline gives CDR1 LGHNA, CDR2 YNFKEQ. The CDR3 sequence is CASSHENTHGVTGELFF. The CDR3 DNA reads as TGTGCCAGCAGCCATGAAAACACTCACGGAGTCACCGGGGAGCTGTTTTTT.

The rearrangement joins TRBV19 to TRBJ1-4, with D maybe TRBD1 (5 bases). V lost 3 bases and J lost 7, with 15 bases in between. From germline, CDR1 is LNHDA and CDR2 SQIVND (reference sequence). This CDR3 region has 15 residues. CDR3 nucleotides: TGTGCCAGTAGTATGCTGGGGCCGCCAGGTGAAAAACTGTTTTTT. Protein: CASSMLGPPGEKLFF.

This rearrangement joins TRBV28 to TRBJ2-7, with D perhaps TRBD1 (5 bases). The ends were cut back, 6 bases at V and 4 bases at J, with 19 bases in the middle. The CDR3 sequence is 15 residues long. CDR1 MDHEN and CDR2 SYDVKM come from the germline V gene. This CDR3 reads CASSPSFQGVYEQYF. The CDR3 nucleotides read TGTGCCAGCAGCCCGAGTTTCCAGGGCGTTTACGAGCAGTACTTC.

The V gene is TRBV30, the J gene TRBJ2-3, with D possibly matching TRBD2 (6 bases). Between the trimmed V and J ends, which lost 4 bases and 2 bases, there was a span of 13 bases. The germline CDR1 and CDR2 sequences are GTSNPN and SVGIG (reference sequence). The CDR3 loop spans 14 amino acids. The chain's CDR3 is CAWKGGAVTDTQYF. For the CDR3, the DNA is TGTGCCTGGAAGGGCGGGGCGGTCACAGATACGCAGTATTTT.

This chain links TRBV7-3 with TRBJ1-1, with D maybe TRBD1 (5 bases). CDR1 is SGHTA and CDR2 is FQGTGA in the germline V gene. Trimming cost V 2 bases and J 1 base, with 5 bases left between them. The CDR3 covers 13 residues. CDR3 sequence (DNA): TGTGCCAGCAGCTTAGACAGGAACACTGAAGCTTTCTTT. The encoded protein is CASSLDRNTEAFF. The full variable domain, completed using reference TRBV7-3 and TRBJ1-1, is GAGVSQTPSNKVTEKGKYVELRCDPISGHTALYWYRQSLGQGPEFLIYFQGTGAADDSGLPNDRFFAVRPEGSVSTLKIQRTERGDSAVYLCASSLDRNTEAFFGQGTRLTVV.

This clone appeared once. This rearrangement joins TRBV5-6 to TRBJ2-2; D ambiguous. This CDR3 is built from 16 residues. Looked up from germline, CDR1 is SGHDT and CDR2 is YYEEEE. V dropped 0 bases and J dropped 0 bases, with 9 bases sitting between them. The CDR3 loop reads CASSLALRANTGELFF. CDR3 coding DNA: TGTGCCAGCAGCTTGGCCCTCAGAGCGAACACCGGGGAGCTGTTTTTT.

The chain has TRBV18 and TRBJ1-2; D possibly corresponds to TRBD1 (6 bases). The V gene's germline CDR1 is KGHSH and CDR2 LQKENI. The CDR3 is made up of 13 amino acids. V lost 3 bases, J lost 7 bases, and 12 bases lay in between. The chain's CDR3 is CASSPDRSLGYTF. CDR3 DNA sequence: TGTGCCAGCTCACCTGACAGGTCCCTTGGCTACACCTTC. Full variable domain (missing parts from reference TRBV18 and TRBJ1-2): NAGVMQNPRHLVRRRGQEARLRCSPMKGHSHVYWYRQLPEEGLKFMVYLQKENIIDESGMPKERFSAEFPKEGPSILRIQQVVRGDSAAYFCASSPDRSLGYTFGSGTRLTVV.

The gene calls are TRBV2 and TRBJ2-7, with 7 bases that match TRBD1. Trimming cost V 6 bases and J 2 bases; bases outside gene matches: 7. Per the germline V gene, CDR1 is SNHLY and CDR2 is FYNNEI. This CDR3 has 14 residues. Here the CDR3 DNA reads TGTGCCAGCAGGGGGGAACAGGGGCCCTACGAGCAGTACTTC. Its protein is CASRGEQGPYEQYF.

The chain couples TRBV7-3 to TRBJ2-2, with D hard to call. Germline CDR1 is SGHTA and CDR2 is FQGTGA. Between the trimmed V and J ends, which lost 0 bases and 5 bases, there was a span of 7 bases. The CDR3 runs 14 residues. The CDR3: CASSLTLGTGELFF. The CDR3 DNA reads TGTGCCAGCAGCTTAACGTTGGGGACCGGGGAGCTGTTTTTT.

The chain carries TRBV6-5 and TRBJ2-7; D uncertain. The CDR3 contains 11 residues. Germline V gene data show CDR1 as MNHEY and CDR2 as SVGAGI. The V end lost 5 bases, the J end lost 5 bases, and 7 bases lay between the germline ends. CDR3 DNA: TGTGCCAGCAGTCAAGGCCACGAGCAGTACTTC. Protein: CASSQGHEQYF.

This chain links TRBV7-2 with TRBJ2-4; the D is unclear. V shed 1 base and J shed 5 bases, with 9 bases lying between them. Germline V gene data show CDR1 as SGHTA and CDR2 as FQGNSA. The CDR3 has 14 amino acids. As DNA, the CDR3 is TGTGCCAGCAGCTTAGGGGCTAATGAAAACATTCAGTACTTC. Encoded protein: CASSLGANENIQYF.

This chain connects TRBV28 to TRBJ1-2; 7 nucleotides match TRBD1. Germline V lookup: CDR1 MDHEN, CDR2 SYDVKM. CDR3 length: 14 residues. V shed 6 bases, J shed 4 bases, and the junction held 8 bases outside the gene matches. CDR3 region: CASSRGDLGYGYTF. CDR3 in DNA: TGTGCCAGCAGCAGGGGGGACCTGGGCTATGGCTACACCTTC.

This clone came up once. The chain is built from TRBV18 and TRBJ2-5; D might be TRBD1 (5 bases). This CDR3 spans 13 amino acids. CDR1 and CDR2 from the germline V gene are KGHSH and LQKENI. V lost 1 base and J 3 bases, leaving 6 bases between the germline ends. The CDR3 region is CASSPQTEETQYF. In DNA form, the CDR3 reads TGTGCCAGCTCACCACAGACAGAAGAGACCCAGTACTTC.